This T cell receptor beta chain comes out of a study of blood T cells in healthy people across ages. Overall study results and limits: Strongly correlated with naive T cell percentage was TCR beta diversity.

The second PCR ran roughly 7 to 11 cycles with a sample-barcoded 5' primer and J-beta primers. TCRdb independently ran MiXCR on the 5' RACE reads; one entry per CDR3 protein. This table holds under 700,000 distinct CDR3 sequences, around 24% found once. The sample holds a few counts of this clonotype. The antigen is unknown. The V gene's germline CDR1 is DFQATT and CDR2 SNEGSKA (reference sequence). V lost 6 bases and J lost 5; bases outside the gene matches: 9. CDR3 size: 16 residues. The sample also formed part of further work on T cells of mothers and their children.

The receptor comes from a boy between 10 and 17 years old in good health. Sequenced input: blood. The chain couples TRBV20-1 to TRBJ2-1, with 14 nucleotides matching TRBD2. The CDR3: CSARKGTSGSDNEQFF. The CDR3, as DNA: TGCAGTGCCAGAAAAGGGACTAGCGGGAGCGACAATGAGCAGTTCTTC.